The 6 T cell receptor beta chains presented below share a single source sample, sequenced in a study of blood T cells in healthy people across ages (dated by TCRdb to between 2014 and 2017). The method behind the library was 5' RACE. Data came from an Illumina HiSeq 2500. A second PCR of about 7 to 12 cycles was run with a J-beta primer mix and a sample-barcoded 5' primer. In-frame beta chains were kept once TCRdb had trimmed the public reads at Q25 with fastp and called clones with MiXCR. Each record represents a unique CDR3 protein, reported with the most common genes and DNA among its rows. For this sample the table gives about 1.6 million distinct CDR3 sequences, of which roughly a third were detected only once. The ten most abundant clones make up around 11% of the sample. The sequenced sample was blood. These receptors originate from a woman in her 30s in good health.

This rearrangement joins TRBV4-2 to TRBJ2-3, with 14 bases that match TRBD2. The CDR3 has 20 amino acids. V was clipped by 2 bases and J by 2 bases; unmatched bases: 12. Germline-derived CDR1 and CDR2 are LGHNA and YNFKEQ. The CDR3 region is CASSQPTGTSGGANTDTQYF. The CDR3 region has the DNA TGTGCCAGCAGCCAACCCACCGGGACTAGCGGGGGCGCTAACACAGATACGCAGTATTTT.

This clonotype was counted at least ten times. This chain connects TRBV27 to TRBJ2-1, with 11 bases fitting TRBD1. Germline V gene data show CDR1 as MNHEY and CDR2 as SMNVEV (reference sequence). The CDR3 is 14 amino acids. After removal of 5 bases from V and 9 bases from J, the junction contained 6 bases not matched to a gene. As DNA, the CDR3 is TGTGCCAGCAGTCCAGGACAGGGGGCGCGTGAGCAGTTCTTC. It encodes CASSPGQGAREQFF.

This clonotype was found a few times. The rearrangement joins TRBV7-3 to TRBJ2-1; 10 nucleotides agree with TRBD2. V dropped 5 bases and J dropped 1; count of bases not matched to a gene: 11. The CDR3 length is 18 residues. Per germline, CDR1 SGHTA and CDR2 FQGTGA. CDR3 in DNA: TGTGCCAGCAGCCCCACCCCAACTAGCGGGGCATCCTACAATGAGCAGTTCTTC. Its protein product is CASSPTPTSGASYNEQFF.

This clonotype was detected many times. The rearrangement uses TRBV28 and TRBJ2-5, with 11 bases lining up with TRBD2. Trimming removed 4 bases from V and 1 base from J; junction bases left unmatched: 2. This CDR3 has 15 amino acids. Germline values: CDR1 MDHEN, CDR2 SYDVKM. CDR3 sequence (DNA): TGTGCCAGCAGTTCGCTAGCGGGAGGCCAAGAGACCCAGTACTTC. Translating it yields CASSSLAGGQETQYF.

This clonotype has more than one count but fewer than ten. V is TRBV2 and J is TRBJ1-1; D might be TRBD1 (6 bases). This CDR3 is built from 14 residues. The V gene lost 5 bases and the J gene lost 6 bases, with 16 bases spanning the gap. CDR1 and CDR2 (germline): SNHLY, FYNNEI. The CDR3 DNA follows: TGTGCCAGCAGTCGGTTTAGGGGGGGCCCTGAAGCTTTCTTT. It translates to CASSRFRGGPEAFF.

V usage is TRBV20-1 and J usage is TRBJ1-1; D remains ambiguous. This CDR3 contains 11 residues. Between the trimmed V and J ends, which lost 6 bases and 4 bases, there was a span of 9 bases. Per the germline V gene, CDR1 is DFQATT and CDR2 is SNEGSKA (reference sequence). DNA for the CDR3: TGCAGTGCGACGGCAGGCACTGAAGCTTTCTTT. Protein: CSATAGTEAFF.